This note documents a single T cell receptor (beta chain) sequence. Antigen: not known. Brentuximab vedotin exposure varied, and every patient relapsed after autologous stem cell transplantation. Data came from immunoSEQ multiplex PCR; TCRdb stores just in-frame clones and leaves some out. Of approximately 50,000 clones listed, around 89% are singletons. This entry is derived from a study of PD-1 blockade in classical Hodgkin lymphoma. Germline V CDR1 and CDR2: LNHDA, SQIVND (reference sequence). V shed 6 bases, J shed 4 bases, and the junction held 5 bases outside the gene matches. This CDR3 has 15 residues. General study points: For complete responders, baseline diversity was comparable to that of newly diagnosed patients. Factors driving the repertoire differences, possibly disease activity or prior therapy, remain undefined. Healthy donors were reported to have higher baseline TCR diversity than newly diagnosed patients.

Specimen: peripheral blood mononuclear cells (PBMCs), collected before the second cycle of nivolumab. This receptor was obtained from a human donor with classical Hodgkin lymphoma. The genes are TRBV19 and TRBJ2-1, with 11 bases aligning to TRBD2. DNA of the CDR3: TGTGCCAGTAGGGTGACTAGCGGGGCTTACAATGAGCAGTTCTTC. Translation: CASRVTSGAYNEQFF.